The 21 T cell receptor beta chains in this list originate from one sample, sequenced in a study of blood T cells in healthy people across ages. PCR was performed a second time for 7 to 11 cycles using a sample-barcoded 5' primer and a J-beta primer mix. TCRdb reprocessed the 5' RACE reads with MiXCR, giving one entry per CDR3 protein. The sample shows 1 million or so distinct CDR3 sequences, less than 50% of them seen only once. Material: blood. The receptors come from a woman aged 60-75 years in good health.

A few counts support this clonotype. For the CDR3, the DNA is TGTGCCAGCAGCCAAACTAGTCGAGAGACCCAGTACTTC. It is translated as CASSQTSRETQYF. The chain uses TRBV12-3 or TRBV12-4 and TRBJ2-5; TRBD2 might be the D (5 bases). Trimming cost V 6 bases and J 4 bases, with 12 bases left between them. The CDR3 is 13 residues long.

This sequence joins TRBV20-1 and TRBJ1-5, with D maybe TRBD1 (5 bases). The CDR3 has 13 residues. From germline, CDR1 is DFQATT and CDR2 SNEGSKA (reference sequence). V was shortened by 6 bases and J by 3 bases, with 12 bases between the two germline ends. In DNA, the CDR3 is TGCAGTGCACTGGGACGGGACAATCAGCCCCAGCATTTT. Its protein product is CSALGRDNQPQHF.

V is TRBV29-1 and J is TRBJ2-3, with TRBD2 matching over 7 bases. Germline V gene data show CDR1 as SQVTM and CDR2 as ANQGSEA. The CDR3 contains 14 residues. With V trimmed by 4 bases and J by 2 bases, 6 bases remained unmatched. The CDR3 sequence: CSVAHSGSTDTQYF. DNA for the CDR3: TGCAGCGTTGCTCATAGCGGGTCCACAGATACGCAGTATTTT.

This chain uses TRBV2 with TRBJ2-7; TRBD1 matches at 7 bases. The germline V gene encodes CDR1 SNHLY and CDR2 FYNNEI. CDR3 size: 15 residues. V trimming: 3 bases; J trimming: 1 base; junction bases outside the gene matches: 6. CDR3 nucleotides: TGTGCCAGCAGTGACGTGGACAGGAATTCCTACGAGCAGTACTTC. This gives the protein CASSDVDRNSYEQYF.

A remark on this clonotype: Germline and junction disagree at one end, which may indicate a read error. The rearrangement uses TRBV7-9 and TRBJ2-3; 13 bases map to TRBD2. The CDR3 runs 19 residues. Germline CDR1 and CDR2: SEHNR and FQNEAQ (reference sequence). The CDR3 sequence: CAGRGLAGRGGPGTDTQYF. CDR3 coding DNA: TGTGCCGGCAGGGGACTAGCGGGGAGAGGTGGGCCAGGCACAGATACGCAGTATTTT.

About this clonotype: Since a much larger clone is just one base distant, this may be a read error. This sequence joins TRBV9 and TRBJ2-3; D gene uncertain. V dropped 0 bases and J dropped 0 bases, with 5 bases sitting between them. Germline V gene sequence: CDR1 SGDLS, CDR2 YYNGEE. The CDR3 runs to 14 residues. CDR3 DNA sequence: TGTGCCAGCAGCGTAGCGGTTAGCACAGATACGCAGTATTTT. Its translation: CASSVAVSTDTQYF. The whole variable domain, remainder taken from reference TRBV9 and TRBJ2-3, is DSGVTQTPKHLITATGQRVTLRCSPRSGDLSVYWYQQSLDQGLQFLIQYYNGEERAKGNILERFSAQQFPDLHSELNLSSLELGDSALYFCASSVAVSTDTQYFGPGTRLTVL.

The chain is built from TRBV7-2 and TRBJ2-7, with TRBD2 matching 7 bases. Germline lookup yields CDR1 SGHTA and CDR2 FQGNSA. The junction had 7 bases not matched to a gene; V was cut back by 4 bases and J by 1 base. The CDR3 sequence is 15 residues long. The DNA for the CDR3 is TGTGCCAGCAGCTACGGGACTACCGCGTCCTACGAGCAGTACTTC. Its translation is CASSYGTTASYEQYF.

The V gene is TRBV7-9, the J gene TRBJ1-6; 11 bases are a match to TRBD1. Germline V gene sequence: CDR1 SEHNR, CDR2 FQNEAQ (reference sequence). The CDR3 sequence is 14 residues long. The trim removed 3 bases at V and 9 bases at J, leaving 1 base unmatched. The CDR3 region has the DNA TGTGCCAGCAGCTTGGGACAGGGGGTTTCACCCCTCCACTTT. Protein product: CASSLGQGVSPLHF.

CDR3 sequence (DNA): TGTGCCAACCGGGGACTAGCAGGCGGGGAGCTGTTTTTT. Protein product: CANRGLAGGELFF. The V call is TRBV28, the J call TRBJ2-2; TRBD2 agrees at 9 bases. The CDR3 loop spans 13 amino acids. In germline, CDR1 is MDHEN, CDR2 SYDVKM. V was clipped by 10 bases and J by 7 bases; unmatched bases: 7.

The chain carries TRBV29-1 and TRBJ2-3, with 7 bases that match TRBD1. The CDR3 extends over 14 amino acids. V shed 2 bases, J shed 1 base, and the junction held 3 bases outside the gene matches. CDR1 SQVTM and CDR2 ANQGSEA come from the germline V gene. CDR3 DNA: TGCAGCGTTGAAACCGGGACAGGCACAGATACGCAGTATTTT. Its translation: CSVETGTGTDTQYF.

The chain carries TRBV6-1 and TRBJ2-1; D uncertain. This CDR3 has 14 residues. CDR1 is MNHNS, CDR2 SASEGT, per germline. Trimming took off 4 bases at V and 6 bases at J, with 13 bases between the two ends. The CDR3 coding sequence is TGTGCCAGCAGTGGGTTTGGGCTCGGCAATGAGCAGTTCTTC. It encodes CASSGFGLGNEQFF.

V gene TRBV6-6 combines with J gene TRBJ2-1, with D tentatively TRBD2 (6 bases). Germline CDR1 MNHNY, CDR2 SVGAGI (reference sequence). The CDR3 consists of 13 residues. Between the trimmed V and J ends, which lost 2 bases and 12 bases, there was a span of 14 bases. The CDR3 protein is CASSYPGASGQFF. The CDR3 DNA sequence: TGTGCCAGCAGTTACCCGGGAGCCTCCGGGCAGTTCTTC.

V is TRBV9 and J is TRBJ2-4, with 11 bases aligning to TRBD2. TRBJ2-7 explains the end of the DNA better; the J call may be wrong. CDR3 length equals 15 residues. The germline V gene encodes CDR1 SGDLS and CDR2 YYNGEE. The CDR3 is CASSADSGRADEQYF. In DNA form, the CDR3 reads TGTGCCAGCAGCGCCGATAGCGGGAGGGCCGACGAGCAGTACTTC.

This clonotype showed up just a few times. The rearrangement links TRBV6-5 to TRBJ2-1, with 10 bases that match TRBD2. With V trimmed by 4 bases and J by 8 bases, 5 bases remained unmatched. The germline V gene encodes CDR1 MNHEY and CDR2 SVGAGI. CDR3 size: 14 residues. This chain's CDR3 is CASSWLAGVYEQFF. In DNA form, the CDR3 reads TGTGCCAGCAGTTGGCTAGCGGGAGTCTATGAGCAGTTCTTC.

The chain carries TRBV7-3 and TRBJ1-6; D uncertain. The CDR3 contains 14 residues. Trimming removed 7 bases at V and 9 bases at J, with 16 bases between. CDR1 and CDR2 from the germline V gene are SGHTA and FQGTGA. The DNA for the CDR3 is TGTGCCAGCACCTCGGACCCTGGGCGTTCACCCCTCCACTTT. Translated, it gives CASTSDPGRSPLHF.

A few counts support this clonotype. This chain links TRBV29-1 with TRBJ2-5; TRBD2 matches at 7 bases. The junction had 10 bases not matched to a gene; V was cut back by 6 bases and J by 9 bases. The CDR3 sequence is 12 residues long. CDR1 and CDR2 (germline): SQVTM, ANQGSEA. CDR3 DNA sequence: TGCAGCGTGAACGGACGGAGCGGGGCCCAGTACTTC. Protein sequence: CSVNGRSGAQYF.

V is TRBV27 and J is TRBJ2-3; no definite D call. Germline V CDR1 and CDR2: MNHEY, SMNVEV (reference sequence). The CDR3 totals 12 residues. With 6 bases removed from V and 14 bases from J, the gap between germline ends came to 18 bases. For the CDR3, the DNA is TGTGCCAGCAGATCGCCGCAGTTAACCTGGTATTTT. It codes for CASRSPQLTWYF.

This clonotype was recorded a few times. The rearrangement uses TRBV7-9 and TRBJ2-3; D may correspond to TRBD1 or TRBD2 (6 bases each). CDR1 and CDR2 from the germline V gene are SEHNR and FQNEAQ (reference sequence). With 4 bases removed from V and 3 bases from J, the gap between germline ends came to 14 bases. The CDR3 loop spans 15 amino acids. CDR3 DNA sequence: TGTGCCAGCAGCTCCCCGAGGGGGGCGACAGATACGCAGTATTTT. It codes for CASSSPRGATDTQYF.

This clonotype has just a few counts. The chain employs TRBV3-1 and TRBJ2-5; 8 bases map to TRBD2. The CDR3 length is 17 residues. In germline, CDR1 is LGHDT, CDR2 YNNKEL (reference sequence). The junction had 15 bases not matched to a gene; V was cut back by 8 bases and J by 1 base. The CDR3 coding sequence is TGTGCCAGCCCCCACATATGGGTAGCGGGACCCCAAGAGACCCAGTACTTC. Protein sequence: CASPHIWVAGPQETQYF.

This clonotype was seen at least ten times. The J gene is TRBJ2-7, the V gene TRBV15; 9 bases fit TRBD2. Unmatched junction bases numbered 8, after V lost 8 bases and J lost 6 bases. From germline, CDR1 is LNHNV and CDR2 YYDKDF (reference sequence). The CDR3 runs to 13 residues. The CDR3 is CATQGGLATEQYF. CDR3 sequence (DNA): TGTGCCACCCAAGGAGGACTAGCGACCGAGCAGTACTTC. The whole variable domain, remainder taken from reference TRBV15 and TRBJ2-7, is DAMVIQNPRYQVTQFGKPVTLSCSQTLNHNVMYWYQQKSSQAPKLLFHYYDKDFNNEADTPDNFQSRRPNTSFCFLDIRSPGLGDTAMYLCATQGGLATEQYFGPGTRLTVT.

This clonotype was observed once. The gene calls are TRBV5-4 and TRBJ2-1, with D hard to call. Germline V gene sequence: CDR1 SGHNT, CDR2 YYREEE (reference sequence). CDR3 size: 16 residues. The V gene lost 6 bases and the J gene lost 0 bases, with 16 bases spanning the gap. CDR3 in amino acids: CASTFFTGVSYNEQFF. CDR3 coding DNA: TGTGCCAGCACCTTTTTCACTGGGGTCTCCTACAATGAGCAGTTCTTC.